The present T cell receptor beta chain was sequenced within a study of shared clonotypes between healthy human individuals. Turning to the study itself: Three plates were used per donor for CD4 naive, three for CD4 memory, two for CD8 naive and one for CD8 memory.

CDR1 and CDR2 (germline): SGHNT, YYREEE (reference sequence). This CDR3 is 12 amino acids long. Regarding this clone: What it binds is not known. Germline is not matched at one junction end, which may reflect a read error.

The method was immunoSEQ multiplex PCR; TCRdb's version includes in-frame clones alone and lacks a portion of them. The sample has 90,000 to 120,000 clones, 68% seen once. Overall study results and limits: The four-donor shared clonotypes exceeded non-shared clonotypes in generation probability, with non-shared ones scoring lower.

The sequenced sample was memory CD8+ T cells sorted from blood. The subset: CD45RO+ cells pooled with CCR7-negative TemRA cells. The sequence was obtained from a woman aged 25 to 39 in good health. The J gene is TRBJ2-7, the V gene TRBV5-4; D gene uncertain. The CDR3 region has the DNA TGTGCCAGCAGCCGCCCGTCCTCCGAGCAGTACTTC. The encoded protein is CASSRPSSEQYF.